This T cell receptor (beta chain) was observed in a study of shared clonotypes between healthy human individuals. Study-wide background: Plates per donor: three CD4 naive, three CD4 memory, two CD8 naive, one CD8 memory. Findings of the study overall: At large depth, rarefaction still showed sorted-subset sequencing to be incomplete.

Genomic DNA (from each subset) was split evenly across several immunoSEQ plates. The protocol was immunoSEQ multiplex PCR, while the TCRdb copy is restricted to in-frame clones and leaves out a portion. The sample yields 2 million to 2.5 million clones, 85% to 95% seen once. Germline V gives CDR1 SGHVS, CDR2 FNYEAQ. The CDR3 has 13 amino acids. The V and J ends lost 5 bases and 1 base respectively, with 9 bases between them. CD45RO negativity and positive selection for CCR7 defined naive CD8 cells, a population that excluded terminally differentiated effector memory CD45RA+ cells. Notes on this clone: Its antigen remains unknown.

The rearrangement uses TRBV7-6 and TRBJ2-7; D might be TRBD1 (5 bases). Sequencing was carried out using naive CD8+ T cells from PBMCs. This clonotype was sampled from a young man in good health. Some clones in this sample may be carry-over from other donors' samples. The CDR3 coding sequence is TGTGCCAGCAGCAACAGGCGTTCCTACGAGCAGTACTTC. Protein: CASSNRRSYEQYF.